This T cell receptor (beta chain) came from a study of radiotherapy plus CTLA-4 blockade in lung cancer. Chemo-refractory metastatic non-small-cell lung cancer patients were treated with focal radiation plus CTLA-4 blockade with ipilimumab. The germline CDR1 and CDR2 sequences are SGHRS and YFSETQ. CDR3 length: 18 amino acids. With 4 bases clipped from V and 5 bases from J, the junction kept 16 bases outside the gene matches. Profiled with immunoSEQ multiplex PCR; TCRdb holds only in-frame clones, not every one. The sample has approximately 83,000 clones, 78% seen once. The sequence was obtained from a human donor with non-small cell lung cancer who had a partial response to radiotherapy plus ipilimumab. Some clones in this sample may be carry-over from other donors' samples. The starting material was peripheral blood, obtained from a patient treated with radiotherapy plus ipilimumab. V and J are TRBV5-1 and TRBJ1-1, with 11 bases that match TRBD1. In DNA, the CDR3 is TGCGCCAGCAGCCTCCAACCGGGACAGGGGGATTTGGGTACTGAAGCTTTCTTT. Translated: CASSLQPGQGDLGTEAFF.